This entry describes one TCR beta chain. Antigen: not known. In the same sample, other DNA sequences code for this CDR3. This specimen belongs to a study of shared clonotypes between healthy human individuals. Study background: Two female and three male donors aged 18 to 49 were enrolled. CD4 naive and memory got three plates each, CD8 naive two, CD8 memory one.

The CDR3 consists of 11 residues. Germline CDR1 SQVTM, CDR2 ANQGSEA. V was shortened by 4 bases and J by 3 bases, with 7 bases between the two germline ends. Study conclusions and caveats: The naive CD4 repertoires of a handful of donors were compared, and around 4.9% of clonotypes were shared.

TCRdb's table, derived via immunoSEQ multiplex PCR, lists solely in-frame clones and lacks some. The table has 1,400,000 or so clones, 98% to 99% seen once. The TCR sequence derives from a man under 40 in good health. The chain recombines TRBV29-1 with TRBJ2-7, with unresolved D. The specimen was naive CD4+ T cells sorted from blood. As for subset: CD45RA+ positively selected. The CDR3 reads CSVGGGYEQYF. CDR3 DNA: TGCAGCGTTGGAGGTGGCTACGAGCAGTACTTC.